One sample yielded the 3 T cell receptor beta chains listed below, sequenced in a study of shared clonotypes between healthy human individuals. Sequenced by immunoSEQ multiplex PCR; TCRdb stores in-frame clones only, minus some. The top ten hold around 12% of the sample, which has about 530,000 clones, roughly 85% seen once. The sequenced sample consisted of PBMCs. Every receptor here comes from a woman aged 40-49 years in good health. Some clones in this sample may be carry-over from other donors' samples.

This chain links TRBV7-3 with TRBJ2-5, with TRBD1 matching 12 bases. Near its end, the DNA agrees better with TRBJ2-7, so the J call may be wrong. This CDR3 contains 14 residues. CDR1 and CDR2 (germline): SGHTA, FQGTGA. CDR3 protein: CASSFGTGGGEQYF. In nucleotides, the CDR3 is TGTGCCAGCAGTTTCGGGACAGGGGGCGGCGAGCAGTACTTC.

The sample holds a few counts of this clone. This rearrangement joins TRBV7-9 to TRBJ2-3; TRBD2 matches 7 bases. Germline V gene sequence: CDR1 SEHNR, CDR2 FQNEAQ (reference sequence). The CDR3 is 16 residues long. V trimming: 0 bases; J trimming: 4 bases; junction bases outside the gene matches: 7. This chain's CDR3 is CASSLAIGRLADTQYF. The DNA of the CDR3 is TGTGCCAGCAGCTTAGCTATCGGGAGGTTGGCAGATACGCAGTATTTT.

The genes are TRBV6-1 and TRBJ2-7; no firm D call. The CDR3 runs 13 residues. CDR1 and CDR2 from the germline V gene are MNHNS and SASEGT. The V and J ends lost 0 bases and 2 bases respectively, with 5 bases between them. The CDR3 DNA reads TGTGCCAGCAGTGAAGCAAGCCCCTACGAGCAGTACTTC. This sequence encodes CASSEASPYEQYF.